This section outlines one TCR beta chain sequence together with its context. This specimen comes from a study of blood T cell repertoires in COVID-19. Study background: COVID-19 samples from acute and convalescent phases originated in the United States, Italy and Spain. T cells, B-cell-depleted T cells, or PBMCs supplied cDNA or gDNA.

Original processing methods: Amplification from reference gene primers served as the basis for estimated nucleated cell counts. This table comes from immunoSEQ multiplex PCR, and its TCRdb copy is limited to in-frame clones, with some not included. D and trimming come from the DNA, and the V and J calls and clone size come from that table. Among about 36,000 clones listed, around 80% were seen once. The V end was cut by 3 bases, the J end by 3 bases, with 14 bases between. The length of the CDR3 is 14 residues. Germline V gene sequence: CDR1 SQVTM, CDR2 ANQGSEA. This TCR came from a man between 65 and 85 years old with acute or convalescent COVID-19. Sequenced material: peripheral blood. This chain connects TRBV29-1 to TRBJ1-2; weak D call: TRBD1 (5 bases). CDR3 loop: CSVDDSSGDYGYTF. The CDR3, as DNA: TGCAGCGTTGACGACAGCTCGGGGGACTATGGCTACACCTTC. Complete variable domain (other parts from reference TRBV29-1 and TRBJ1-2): SAVISQKPSRDICQRGTSLTIQCQVDSQVTMMFWYRQQPGQSLTLIATANQGSEATYESGFVIDKFPISRPNLTFSTLTVSNMSPEDSSIYLCSVDDSSGDYGYTFGSGTRLTVV.